Below, 5 T cell receptor beta chains from the same sample are listed, as sequenced in a study of vaccination and CD4 T cells after COVID-19. Treatment specified: roughly ten-day PBMC culture with coronavirus spike peptide pools or control peptides (ViraFEST assay). Sequence data for DNA of cultured CD4+ T cells were generated by the Oncomine TCR Beta short-read assay. TCRdb ran MiXCR on the PCR reads and lists one entry per CDR3 protein. The table records some 10,000 distinct CDR3 sequences, about 45% of them present only once. The antigens of these receptors remain unknown. Sequencing used CD4+ T cells from blood, cultured in vitro. All receptors come from a human donor who had recovered from COVID-19.

The CDR3 bases are TGTGCCAGTAGTATACCTCGCGGGGCCCAGTACTTC. As protein: CASSIPRGAQYF. This chain joins TRBV19 and TRBJ2-5, with D perhaps matching TRBD2 (6 bases). The CDR3 has 12 amino acids. V was trimmed by 2 bases and J by 9 bases, leaving 10 bases between them. Germline assignment: CDR1 LNHDA and CDR2 SQIVND (reference sequence).

The chain employs TRBV29-1 and TRBJ2-3; TRBD1 agrees at 7 bases. Germline V gene sequence: CDR1 SQVTM, CDR2 ANQGSEA. The CDR3 extends over 13 amino acids. V was pared by 4 bases and J by 4 bases, with 5 bases of the junction left unmatched. CDR3 DNA: TGCAGCGTTGGCACAGGGGTCCCAGATACGCAGTATTTT. Translated: CSVGTGVPDTQYF.

The table lists this clonotype with a few counts. One end of the junction varies from germline; a read error may be responsible. The V gene is TRBV6-1, the J gene TRBJ1-6, with D unclear. Germline loops: CDR1 MNHNS, CDR2 SASEGT. The CDR3 covers 13 residues. CDR3 DNA: TGTGCCACCAGCCGCTCCGATAATTCACCCCTCCACTTT. Residues: CATSRSDNSPLHF.

The chain is built from TRBV15 and TRBJ2-7; 8 nucleotides align to TRBD1. The J segment lost 6 bases and the V segment lost 1 base, leaving 8 bases of the junction unmatched. CDR1 and CDR2 from the germline V gene are LNHNV and YYDKDF (reference sequence). The CDR3 contains 15 residues. The CDR3: CATSRGEDRVGEQYF. The DNA of the CDR3 is TGTGCCACCAGCAGAGGGGAGGACAGGGTGGGCGAGCAGTACTTC.

The chain employs TRBV18 and TRBJ2-2, with D unresolved. The CDR3 runs 11 residues. Germline CDR1 and CDR2: KGHSH and LQKENI. The V and J ends lost 4 bases and 8 bases respectively, with 5 bases between them. The CDR3 DNA is TGTGCCAGCTCACAGCAGGGGGAGCTGTTTTTT. Translating it yields CASSQQGELFF.